The clone carrying this T cell receptor beta chain was seen many times. Its antigen is not identified. The data stem from a study of T cells in Graves' hyperthyroidism and ophthalmopathy. Study-level findings and limits: In blood, most of the thyroid clonotypes expanded above 0.001 were also present.

Per the germline V gene, CDR1 is MDHEN and CDR2 is SYDVKM. V lost 4 bases and J lost 3, with 13 bases in between. The CDR3 totals 14 residues. What was amplified from RNA transcripts were TCR beta CDR3 regions. The TCR CDR3 first-round RT-PCR relied on the HTBI primer set. TCRdb re-called the multiplex PCR reads with MiXCR, one entry per CDR3 protein. The top ten hold around 27% of the sample, which has 400,000 to 600,000 distinct CDR3 sequences, under 25% seen once. The clonotype comes from a man younger than 30 with Graves' hyperthyroidism. The genes are TRBV28 and TRBJ2-7; D is ambiguous. Sequenced: blood. CDR3 sequence: CASSYLGLHYEQYF. The CDR3 DNA follows: TGTGCCAGCAGTTACCTCGGGCTTCACTACGAGCAGTACTTC.